This T cell receptor (beta chain) was captured by sequencing in a study of blood T cells in healthy people across ages. Across the study: About one barcoded TCR beta cDNA was captured per two T cells.

Study-wide points: Estimated diversity across one million T cells was deemed an underestimate.

This CDR3 has 16 amino acids. The trim removed 3 bases at V and 9 bases at J, leaving 16 bases unmatched. Germline CDR1 reads GTSNPN; CDR2 reads SVGIG (reference sequence). Combining a sample-barcoded 5' primer with a J-beta primer mix, a second PCR ran for roughly 6 to 12 cycles. Via MiXCR, TCRdb re-called the 5' RACE reads, giving one row per CDR3 protein. The profile shows 550,000 to 800,000 distinct CDR3 sequences, 32% of them singletons. This clonotype has a count of ten or more. Its cognate antigen is unknown. The sample was blood. This TCR derives from an elderly woman in good health. The chain combines TRBV30 with TRBJ2-7; 11 bases fit TRBD2. CDR3 sequence reads: CAWRSLAGLAAGGQYF. CDR3 nucleotide sequence: TGTGCCTGGAGGAGTCTAGCGGGACTAGCGGCTGGGGGGCAGTACTTC.